This T cell receptor (beta chain) stems from a study of OX40 agonist ivuxolimab in advanced cancers. Looking at the study overall: Under the entry rules, prior anti-PD-1, anti-PD-L1 or anti-CTLA-4 therapy was allowed, and around 36% had some. Partial responses were recorded for three patients, including one with hepatocellular carcinoma and two with cutaneous melanoma. Study findings and constraints: CD8+ T cells (on average) carried more expanded clones than CD4+ T cells.

For this clone: Its antigen remains unknown. Germline is not matched at one junction end, which may reflect a read error.

This CDR3 contains 16 residues. Looked up from germline, CDR1 is ENHRY and CDR2 is SYGVKD. Method: immunoSEQ multiplex PCR; TCRdb's copy keeps in-frame clones and lacks some. The data contain more than 85,000 clones, 90% of them singletons. The V call is TRBV10-3, the J call TRBJ2-3; 12 bases fit TRBD2. This sample comprised CD4+ or CD8+ T cells sorted from blood, obtained in a trial of the OX40 agonist ivuxolimab. This sequence originates from an adult with an advanced solid tumor such as melanoma, head and neck, liver or kidney cancer. For the CDR3, the DNA is TGTGCCATCAGTAAGTCACTAGCGGGAGGATCCGATACGCAGTATTTT. Its translation: CAISKSLAGGSDTQYF.